Each of the 2 T cell receptor beta chains below was sequenced from the same sample in a study of shared clonotypes between healthy human individuals. Using immunoSEQ multiplex PCR, the repertoire was profiled, and TCRdb retains in-frame clones only, with some absent. The sample holds a few hundred thousand clones, around 77% seen once. The sample taken for sequencing was PBMCs. The source of these receptors is a woman in her thirties or forties in good health. Some clones in this sample may be carry-over from other donors' samples.

This chain uses TRBV30 with TRBJ2-5, with TRBD2 identical over 14 bases. V lost 3 bases, J lost 5 bases, and 2 bases stayed unmatched. CDR3 length: 14 amino acids. Germline CDR1 GTSNPN, CDR2 SVGIG (reference sequence). CDR3 in amino acids: CAWRGLAGVETQYF. For the CDR3, the DNA is TGTGCCTGGAGGGGACTAGCGGGAGTGGAGACCCAGTACTTC.

The chain carries TRBV10-3 and TRBJ1-1, with 8 bases lining up with TRBD1. The CDR3 contains 14 residues. CDR1 and CDR2 from the germline V gene are ENHRY and SYGVKD. With V trimmed by 8 bases and J by 1 base, 6 bases remained unmatched. The CDR3 spells CAIFSGTGNTEAFF. In DNA form, the CDR3 reads TGTGCCATCTTCAGCGGGACAGGGAACACTGAAGCTTTCTTT.